The rows below give T cell receptor beta chains drawn from one sample of a study of CD8 T cells in Susac syndrome. MiXCR, applied by TCRdb to the immunoSEQ multiplex PCR reads, yields one record per CDR3 protein. The table lists approximately 120,000 distinct CDR3 sequences, over 85% of them singletons. Sequenced: CD8+ T cells from PBMCs. These receptors all come from a human donor with multiple sclerosis. Each CDR3 is given with its conserved first and last residue. Fields, in order: J gene, CDR3 length, clone size, V gene, CDR3 protein. A row's size may be missing; if present it is once, few, many or a size class.

>TRBJ1-6|13|NA|TRBV13
CASSPRTVSPLHF
>TRBJ2-7|12|NA|TRBV11-2
CASSLTGKEQYF
>TRBJ1-4|15|NA|TRBV2
CASTTSYRKNEKLFF
>TRBJ2-1|16|NA|TRBV7-9
CASSGPGTSGSNEQFF
>TRBJ1-2|11|NA|TRBV7-8
CASGTLGGYTF
>TRBJ2-1|13|NA|TRBV6-5
CASSYRQGEKQFF
>TRBJ2-1|15|NA|TRBV7-9
CASTKDRGSYNEQFF
>TRBJ1-2|13|NA|TRBV6-5
CASSYGNLYGYTF
>TRBJ1-5|13|NA|TRBV7-9
CASSLAENQPQHF
>TRBJ1-5|13|NA|TRBV9
CASSVASNQPQHF
>TRBJ2-1|14|NA|TRBV7-6
CASSLKGSYNEQFF
>TRBJ1-3|15|NA|TRBV7-6
CASSTRQGTGNTIYF
>TRBJ2-5|11|NA|TRBV27
CASSFGSSQYF
>TRBJ2-4|13|NA|TRBV5-6
CASNLGQGSIQYF
>TRBJ2-3|16|NA|TRBV9
CASGGTSGSRTDTQYF
>TRBJ2-1|14|NA|TRBV7-8
CASSFRGAYNEQFF
>TRBJ1-4|14|NA|TRBV9
CASSLGASNEKLFF
>TRBJ2-5|17|NA|TRBV3-1
CASSQGRSGGAEETQYF
>TRBJ1-5|13|once|TRBV19
CASNQGGSQPQHF
>TRBJ2-1|14|few|TRBV29-1
CSVLGTALQNEQFF
>TRBJ2-3|15|NA|TRBV28
CASESGGSSTDTQYF
>TRBJ2-1|13|NA|TRBV27
CASSLSAGSEQFF
>TRBJ1-2|12|NA|TRBV27
CASGQYMGGYTF
>TRBJ1-4|13|NA|TRBV7-9
CASSPQGSEKLFF
>TRBJ2-2|10|NA|TRBV7-9
CASVGGELFF
>TRBJ2-5|14|NA|TRBV9
CASSVDTEQETQYF